Below, 8 T cell receptor beta chains from the same sample are listed, as sequenced in a study of early T cells in non-severe SARS-CoV-2 infection. TCRdb reprocessed the 5' RACE reads via MiXCR and lists one record per CDR3 protein. Among tens of thousands of distinct CDR3 sequences listed, 5.4% were seen once. The material sequenced was whole blood, taken at baseline. The receptors were sampled from an adult who was a healthcare worker with PCR-confirmed SARS-CoV-2 infection or an uninfected control (not recorded which).

This clonotype came up many times. The chain uses TRBV25-1 and TRBJ2-7; 7 bases are shared with TRBD1. Germline trimming cut 2 bases from V and 3 bases from J; bases unmatched to any gene: 4. The CDR3 is made up of 14 amino acids. Germline assignment: CDR1 MGHDK and CDR2 SYGVNS. The CDR3 here is CASSEEGQLYEQYF. The CDR3 nucleotides read TGTGCCAGCAGTGAAGAGGGACAGCTCTACGAGCAGTACTTC.

The chain is built from TRBV7-2 and TRBJ1-4, with D maybe TRBD1 (5 bases). There are 15 residues in the CDR3. Trimming pared 4 bases from V and 2 bases from J, leaving 11 bases between. Germline-derived CDR1 and CDR2 are SGHTA and FQGNSA. This CDR3 is CASSYQGGTNEKLFF. Here the CDR3 DNA reads TGTGCCAGCAGCTATCAGGGAGGCACTAATGAAAAACTGTTTTTT.

The chain employs TRBV29-1 and TRBJ2-5; D is unresolved. Trimming removed 8 bases from V and 6 bases from J, with 13 bases in between. Germline-derived CDR1 and CDR2 are SQVTM and ANQGSEA. The CDR3 is 11 residues long. CDR3 nucleotide sequence: TGCAGCCTAACGATCTCCAAGACCCAGTACTTC. This sequence encodes CSLTISKTQYF.

This clonotype showed up just a few times. The chain carries TRBV12-3 or TRBV12-4 and TRBJ1-5; D is possibly TRBD1 (6 bases). This CDR3 is built from 17 residues. V was shortened by 4 bases and J by 6 bases, with 22 bases between the two germline ends. CDR3 protein: CASSSRDTAIGGQPQHF. CDR3 nucleotides: TGTGCCAGCAGTTCCCGGGACACGGCCATAGGAGGTCAGCCCCAGCATTTT.

This clonotype was seen many times. The chain carries TRBV7-6 and TRBJ2-1; a weak D match, TRBD2 (5 bases). The germline CDR1 and CDR2 sequences are SGHVS and FNYEAQ. The length of the CDR3 is 16 residues. The V end lost 3 bases, the J end lost 2 bases, and 14 bases lay between the germline ends. The CDR3 loop is CASSFFSAGPYNEQFF. The CDR3 DNA is TGTGCCAGCAGCTTTTTCTCGGCGGGCCCCTACAATGAGCAGTTCTTC.

This clonotype was observed a handful of times. V gene TRBV5-1 combines with J gene TRBJ2-3; D gene ambiguous. This CDR3 spans 15 amino acids. The germline V and J ends were trimmed by 4 bases and 6 bases, with 18 bases remaining between them. The V gene's germline CDR1 is SGHRS and CDR2 YFSETQ. The CDR3 sequence is CASSLPTAPPDTQYF. In DNA form, the CDR3 reads TGCGCCAGCAGCCTCCCGACCGCTCCGCCGGATACGCAGTATTTT.

This clonotype was recorded at least ten times. The genes are TRBV29-1 and TRBJ1-1; D remains ambiguous. Trimming pared 8 bases from V and 0 bases from J, leaving 13 bases between. This CDR3 is 13 amino acids long. In germline, CDR1 is SQVTM, CDR2 ANQGSEA. For the CDR3, the DNA is TGCAGCCTCAGAAAGGGCATGAACACTGAAGCTTTCTTT. This translates into CSLRKGMNTEAFF.

This clonotype appeared many times. The chain employs TRBV4-2 and TRBJ2-2, with D possibly called TRBD1 or TRBD2 (5 bases each). The CDR3 has 13 residues. Germline V gene sequence: CDR1 LGHNA, CDR2 YNFKEQ. V lost 7 bases to trimming and J lost 8 bases, with 14 bases between them. This CDR3 reads CASMGPRAGELFF. Written as DNA, the CDR3 is TGTGCCAGCATGGGACCGCGGGCGGGGGAGCTGTTTTTT.